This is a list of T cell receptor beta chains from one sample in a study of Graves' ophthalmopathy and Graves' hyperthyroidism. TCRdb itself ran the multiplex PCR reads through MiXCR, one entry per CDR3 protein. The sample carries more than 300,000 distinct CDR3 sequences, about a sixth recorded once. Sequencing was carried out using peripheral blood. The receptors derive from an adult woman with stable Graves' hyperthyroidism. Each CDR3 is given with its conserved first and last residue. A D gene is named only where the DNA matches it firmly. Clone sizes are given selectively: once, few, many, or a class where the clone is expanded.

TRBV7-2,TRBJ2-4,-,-,TGTGCCAGCAGCTTAGCGGTCATAGGGCAAGTACTAGCCAAAAACATTCAGTACTTC,CASSLAVIGQVLAKNIQYF
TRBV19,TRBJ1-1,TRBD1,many,TGTGCCAGTAGTACCGACAGGGGTCGCGAAGCTTTCTTT,CASSTDRGREAFF
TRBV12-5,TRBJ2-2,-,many,TGTGCTAGTGGTTTCGTGTTACCTATGAACACCGGGGAGCTGTTTTTT,CASGFVLPMNTGELFF
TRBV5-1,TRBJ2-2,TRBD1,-,TGCGCCAGCGGCTGGAAACAGGGGGCGATTCACACCGGGGAGCTGTTTTTT,CASGWKQGAIHTGELFF
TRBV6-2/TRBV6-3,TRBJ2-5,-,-,TGTGCCAGCAGTTATTTGGAGACCCAGTACTTC,CASSYLETQYF
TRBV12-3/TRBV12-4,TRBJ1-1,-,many,TGTGCCATCGCCCGGGGCATCGCAAGCACTGAAGCTTTCTTT,CAIARGIASTEAFF
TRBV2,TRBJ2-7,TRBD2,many,TGTGCCAGCAGTGAACTAGCGGGAATCGACGAGCAGTACTTC,CASSELAGIDEQYF
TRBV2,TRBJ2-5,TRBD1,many,TGTGCCAGCAGTCTTGACAGGGCAAGGCAAGAGACCCAGTACTTC,CASSLDRARQETQYF
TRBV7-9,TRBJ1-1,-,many,TGTGCCCTGCTGGGCGGAGTGAACACTGAAGCTTTCTTT,CALLGGVNTEAFF
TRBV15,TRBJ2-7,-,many,TGTGCCACCAGCAGAGATCAAGGGGGCTACGAGCAGTACTTC,CATSRDQGGYEQYF
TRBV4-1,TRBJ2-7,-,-,TGCGCCAGCAGCCAACTCTCGTCTCGGGGAGGTTACCTCTACGAGCAGTACTTC,CASSQLSSRGGYLYEQYF
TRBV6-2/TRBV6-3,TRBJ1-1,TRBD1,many,TGTGCCAGCAGTTATCCGAGACAGGGGTCGACCACTGAAGCTTTCTTT,CASSYPRQGSTTEAFF
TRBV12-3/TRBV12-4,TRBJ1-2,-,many,TGCGCCAGCAGCTTGGGACAAGGGGGTTATGGCTACACCTTC,CASSLGQGGYGYTF
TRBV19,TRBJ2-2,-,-,TGTGCCAGTAGTATCCAGACAGGATTTAACACCGGGGAGCTGTTTTTT,CASSIQTGFNTGELFF
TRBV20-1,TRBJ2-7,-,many,TGCAGTGCTAGAGATAGGCGGGAAGAGGTCTACGAGCAGTACTTC,CSARDRREEVYEQYF
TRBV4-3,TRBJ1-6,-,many,TGCGCCAGCAGCCAAGAGAGGACATTTAGTTCACCCCTCCACTTT,CASSQERTFSSPLHF
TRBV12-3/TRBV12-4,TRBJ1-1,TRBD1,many,TGTGCCAGCAGTTTCGACAGGGTGATCACTGAAGCTTTCTTT,CASSFDRVITEAFF
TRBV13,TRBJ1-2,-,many,TGTGCCAGCAGCGAGTACGGACAGCGTGGACTACTGGCTGGCTACACCTTC,CASSEYGQRGLLAGYTF
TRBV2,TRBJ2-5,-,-,TGTGCCAGCCAAAAGGGAGAAGAGACCCAGTACTTC,CASQKGEETQYF
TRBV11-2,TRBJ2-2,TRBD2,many,TGTGCCAGCAGCCGGACTAGCGGGAGGGCCGGGGAGCTGTTTTTT,CASSRTSGRAGELFF
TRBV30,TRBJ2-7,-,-,TGTGCCTGGAGTGTAGTCGGGCAGGGCCACGAGCAGTACTTC,CAWSVVGQGHEQYF
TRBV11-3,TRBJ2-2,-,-,TGTGCCAGCAGAGGAGGGGGGATCACCGGGGAGCTGTTTTTT,CASRGGGITGELFF
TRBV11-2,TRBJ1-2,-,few,TGTGCCAGCAGCACTTACCTTAGAGGACAGCCTTCGAAGTACTATGGCTACACCTTC,CASSTYLRGQPSKYYGYTF
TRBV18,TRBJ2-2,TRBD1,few,TGTGCCAGCTCACCACCGGGACAGGGGATATCCGGGGAGCTGTTTTTT,CASSPPGQGISGELFF
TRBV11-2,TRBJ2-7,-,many,TGTGCCAGCAGCCAACGGGCCGGCGGCTACGAGCAGTACTTC,CASSQRAGGYEQYF
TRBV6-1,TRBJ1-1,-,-,TGTGCCAGCAGTCAACTTAATAGGAAGACTGAAGCTTTCTTT,CASSQLNRKTEAFF
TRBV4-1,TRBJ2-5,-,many,TGCGCCAGCAGACTCGGGCCGTCGGAGACCCAGTACTTC,CASRLGPSETQYF
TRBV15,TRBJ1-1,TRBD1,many,TGTGCCACCAGCAGAGATTGGACGGGACAGGGGGGAGCGGTTGAAGCTTTCTTT,CATSRDWTGQGGAVEAFF
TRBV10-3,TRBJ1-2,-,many,TGTGCCATCAGTGAAGGGGGGGGCTATGGCTACACCTTC,CAISEGGGYGYTF
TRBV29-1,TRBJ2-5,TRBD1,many,TGCAGCGTTGATGGGGACAGGCTTAAGACCCAGTACTTC,CSVDGDRLKTQYF
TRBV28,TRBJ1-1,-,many,TGTGCCAGCATTCCGAACCAGGCGGCGCTGGGCACTGAAGCTTTCTTT,CASIPNQAALGTEAFF
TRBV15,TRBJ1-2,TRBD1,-,TGTGCCACCAGCAGAGAGACAGGGTTGAACTATGGCTACACCTTC,CATSRETGLNYGYTF
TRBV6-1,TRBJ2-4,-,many,TGTGCCAGCAAGGGGACCATAAAAGGAGCCAAAAACATTCAGTACTTC,CASKGTIKGAKNIQYF
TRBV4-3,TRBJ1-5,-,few,TGCGCCAGCAGCCTTGTCTGGGGGGATAGCAATCAGCCCCAGCATTTT,CASSLVWGDSNQPQHF
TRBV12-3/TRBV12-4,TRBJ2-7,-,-,TGTGCCAGCAGTTTTCAACCCAACTCCGAGCAGTACTTC,CASSFQPNSEQYF
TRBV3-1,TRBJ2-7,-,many,TGTGCCAGCAGCCAAGGGGGCAGGGCCGACTACGAGCAGTACTTC,CASSQGGRADYEQYF
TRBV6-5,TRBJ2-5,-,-,TGTGCCAGCAGTTACTGGGCAGAGCAAGAGACCCAGTACTTC,CASSYWAEQETQYF
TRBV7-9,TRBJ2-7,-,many,TGTGCCAGCAGCATCCCTGTGGTGGGGCCTAGCTCTTACGAGCAGTACTTC,CASSIPVVGPSSYEQYF
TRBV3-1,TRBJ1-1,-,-,TGTGCCAGCAGCCAAGTCGGGGGGGCGAACACTGAAGCTTTCTTT,CASSQVGGANTEAFF